This paragraph reports one T cell receptor beta chain. Its target is not known. This sample is drawn from a study of identical twins. CDR1 is MNHEY and CDR2 is SMNVEV in the germline V gene (reference sequence). The CDR3 sequence is 13 residues long. V was trimmed by 3 bases and J by 6 bases, leaving 8 bases between them. TCRdb itself ran the 5' RACE reads through MiXCR, one entry per CDR3 protein. The data hold roughly 690,000 distinct CDR3 sequences, with about 20% observed a single time. Study-level points and caveats: Out-of-frame alpha sequences shared by twins showed excess low generation probability.

Separately, the same data were catalogued under a study of T cells expressing NK-cell markers.

V and J are TRBV27 and TRBJ2-2, with D perhaps TRBD1 (5 bases). The TCR sequence derives from a woman younger than 30 in good health. Sequencing input: PBMCs. CDR3 protein: CASSFVGPGELFF. CDR3 coding DNA: TGTGCCAGCAGTTTTGTGGGGCCCGGGGAGCTGTTTTTT.